This passage covers 14 T cell receptor beta chains from one sample sequenced in a study of vaccination and CD4 T cells after COVID-19. The treatment: roughly 10-day PBMC culture with coronavirus spike peptide pools or control peptides (ViraFEST assay). Which antigens these TCRs recognize remains unknown. CD4+ T cells that had been cultured provided DNA sequenced with the Oncomine TCR Beta short-read assay. Each CDR3 protein is one row after TCRdb ran MiXCR on the PCR reads. The sample records around 21,000 distinct CDR3 sequences, under 70% being singletons. Source material: CD4+ T cells from blood, cultured in vitro. These receptors were taken from a human donor who had recovered from COVID-19.

The count of this clonotype is one. The CDR3, as DNA: TGCAGTGCCAGAATCAGGGAGCAGTACTTC. Protein: CSARIREQYF. This chain links TRBV20-1 with TRBJ2-7; D is ambiguous. This CDR3 has 10 residues. CDR1 and CDR2 from the germline V gene are DFQATT and SNEGSKA (reference sequence). V shed 6 bases and J shed 7 bases, with 10 bases lying between them.

This clonotype was picked up one time. The junction and the germline gene differ at one end; a read error may be behind it. This sequence joins TRBV9 and TRBJ1-6; 8 positions agree with TRBD1. The germline V gene has CDR1 SGDLS and CDR2 YYNGEE. CDR3 length: 15 amino acids. The CDR3 nucleotides are TGTGCCAACAGCAGTTTCGGGACAGGAGGGTCACCCCTCCACTTT. Translated, it gives CANSSFGTGGSPLHF. Looking up the rest from reference TRBV9 and TRBJ1-6 gives the full variable domain: DSGVTQTPKHLITATGQRVTLRCSPRSGDLSVYWYQQSLDQGLQFLIQYYNGEERAKGNILERFSAQQFPDLHSELNLSSLELGDSALYFCANSSFGTGGSPLHFGNGTRLTVT.

V and J are TRBV2 and TRBJ2-1, with 7 bases identical to TRBD2. The CDR3 has 13 amino acids. V lost 6 bases to trimming and J lost 5 bases; unmatched junction nucleotides: 4. Germline V gene lookup returns CDR1 SNHLY and CDR2 FYNNEI. In nucleotides, the CDR3 is TGTGCCAGCAGGGGCGGGACTAACAATGAGCAGTTCTTC. Its protein is CASRGGTNNEQFF. Looking up the rest from reference TRBV2 and TRBJ2-1 gives the full variable domain: EPEVTQTPSHQVTQMGQEVILRCVPISNHLYFYWYRQILGQKVEFLVSFYNNEISEKSEIFDDQFSVERPDGSNFTLKIRSTKLEDSAMYFCASRGGTNNEQFFGPGTRLTVL.

In its sample, this clonotype was seen a few times. This chain links TRBV7-2 with TRBJ2-3; D might be TRBD2 (5 bases). The CDR3 length is 14 residues. The germline V gene encodes CDR1 SGHTA and CDR2 FQGNSA. V shed 2 bases and J shed 4 bases, with 10 bases lying between them. The CDR3 DNA follows: TGTGCCAGCAGCTTAAGGGTGAGGGCAGATACGCAGTATTTT. It codes for CASSLRVRADTQYF.

Only one count was recorded for this clonotype. The gene calls are TRBV20-1 and TRBJ1-6; a possible D gene is TRBD1 (5 bases). Germline CDR1 is DFQATT and CDR2 is SNEGSKA (reference sequence). This CDR3 is 16 amino acids long. V was pared by 6 bases and J by 4 bases, with 19 bases between. The CDR3 DNA follows: TGCAGTGCCCCCAACTCACAGGTCGGTTATAATTCACCCCTCCACTTT. This translates into CSAPNSQVGYNSPLHF.

The chain carries TRBV12-1 and TRBJ2-2; TRBD1 was called by the table and not checked on the DNA. TRBV12-1 has pseudogene status. The CDR3 covers 15 residues. DNA of the CDR3: TGTGCCAGCAGCTTTGGGACAGGGGTCACCGGGGAGCTGTTTTTT. As protein: CASSFGTGVTGELFF.

The V call is TRBV20-1, the J call TRBJ1-5, with TRBD1 matching over 7 bases. Unmatched junction bases numbered 8, after V lost 7 bases and J lost 2 bases. The CDR3 has 14 amino acids. Germline CDR1 reads DFQATT; CDR2 reads SNEGSKA (reference sequence). The CDR3 reads CSVPGGQGNQPQHF. In DNA, the CDR3 is TGCAGTGTCCCAGGGGGGCAAGGCAATCAGCCCCAGCATTTT.

This chain links TRBV11-2 with TRBJ2-2; 9 bases map to TRBD2. Germline-derived CDR1 and CDR2 are SGHAT and FQNNGV. The length of the CDR3 is 18 residues. Trimming cost V 1 base and J 5 bases; bases outside gene matches: 11. In DNA form, the CDR3 reads TGTGCCAGCAGCTTAGGTCTGTCTGGCGGGAGGGCAACCGGGGAGCTGTTTTTT. Amino acids: CASSLGLSGGRATGELFF.

This sequence joins TRBV27 and TRBJ1-6; D is ambiguous. Per the germline V gene, CDR1 is MNHEY and CDR2 is SMNVEV (reference sequence). This CDR3 region has 18 residues. The V gene lost 3 bases and the J gene lost 0 bases, with 15 bases spanning the gap. Written as DNA, the CDR3 is TGTGCCAGCAGTTTGGAAAGACCCCATAGCTCCTATAATTCACCCCTCCACTTT. It translates to CASSLERPHSSYNSPLHF.

This chain links TRBV20-1 with TRBJ2-3; tentatively, D is TRBD2 (7 bases). CDR1 and CDR2 (germline): DFQATT, SNEGSKA (reference sequence). The CDR3 is made up of 15 amino acids. With 0 bases removed from V and 3 bases from J, the gap between germline ends came to 13 bases. The CDR3 loop is CSARDPGGLTDTQYF. CDR3 DNA sequence: TGCAGTGCTAGAGATCCGGGGGGCCTGACAGATACGCAGTATTTT.

This chain uses TRBV20-1 with TRBJ1-2; the D is unclear. Germline V gene lookup returns CDR1 DFQATT and CDR2 SNEGSKA (reference sequence). Between the trimmed V and J ends, which lost 2 bases and 0 bases, there was a span of 1 base. This CDR3 spans 11 amino acids. The CDR3 DNA reads as TGCAGTGCTAGATCTAACTATGGCTACACCTTC. Translated, it gives CSARSNYGYTF.

In its sample, this clonotype was seen a few times. The J gene is TRBJ2-3, the V gene TRBV27; perhaps TRBD2 as D (6 bases). Between the trimmed V and J ends, which lost 3 bases and 2 bases, there was a span of 15 bases. Germline lookup yields CDR1 MNHEY and CDR2 SMNVEV (reference sequence). The CDR3 covers 16 residues. CDR3 amino acids: CASSFRGRTYTDTQYF. DNA of the CDR3: TGTGCCAGCAGTTTTCGAGGGAGGACGTACACAGATACGCAGTATTTT.

The table lists this clonotype with a few counts. This chain uses TRBV20-1 with TRBJ1-3; no clear D. The CDR3 has 12 amino acids. V dropped 5 bases and J dropped 4 bases, with 9 bases sitting between them. Germline CDR1 reads DFQATT; CDR2 reads SNEGSKA (reference sequence). Here the CDR3 DNA reads TGCAGTGCTGGCAAACAGGGAAACACCATATATTTT. It specifies CSAGKQGNTIYF.

The chain employs TRBV12-3 or TRBV12-4 and TRBJ1-5; D uncertain. The V gene lost 4 bases and the J gene lost 4 bases, with 11 bases spanning the gap. The CDR3 loop spans 14 amino acids. The CDR3 sequence: CASSYVRENQPQHF. The CDR3 coding sequence is TGTGCCAGCAGTTACGTGAGGGAAAATCAGCCCCAGCATTTT.